The 15 T cell receptor beta chains listed next were all sequenced from one sample in a study of blood T cell repertoires in COVID-19. Sequencing used immunoSEQ multiplex PCR; TCRdb keeps in-frame clones, though not all of them. The sample consists of 350,000 to 450,000 clones, around 87% of them appearing once. Sequencing used peripheral blood. Receptors were obtained from a woman aged 55 to 70 with COVID-19, enrolled during active disease.

The CDR3 sequence: CASSRQTGTNYGYTF. DNA for the CDR3: TGCGCCAGCAGCCGCCAGACAGGTACTAACTATGGCTACACCTTC. The chain joins TRBV4-1 to TRBJ1-2, with D possibly TRBD1 on 6 matching bases. V was pared by 4 bases and J by 0 bases, with 12 bases between. The CDR3 runs to 15 residues. Germline CDR1 and CDR2: MGHRA and YSYEKL.

This chain uses TRBV2 with TRBJ2-1, with TRBD2 matching 11 bases. Looked up from germline, CDR1 is SNHLY and CDR2 is FYNNEI. The junction had 9 bases not matched to a gene; V was cut back by 7 bases and J by 4 bases. This CDR3 has 16 amino acids. The CDR3 here is CASMASGGPFYNEQFF. For the CDR3, the DNA is TGTGCCAGCATGGCTAGCGGGGGGCCTTTTTACAATGAGCAGTTCTTC.

The CDR3 region is CASSQSWGPRSSYNSPLHF. The CDR3 nucleotides read TGCGCCAGCAGCCAGAGTTGGGGGCCCAGAAGCTCCTATAATTCACCCCTCCACTTT. The chain carries TRBV5-1 and TRBJ1-6; D is possibly TRBD1 (6 bases). CDR1 and CDR2 from the germline V gene are SGHRS and YFSETQ. V was trimmed by 4 bases and J by 0 bases, leaving 20 bases between them. The length of the CDR3 is 19 residues.

This clone was recorded only once. This chain joins TRBV11-2 and TRBJ2-2, with 7 bases identical to TRBD1. Per germline, CDR1 SGHAT and CDR2 FQNNGV. Trimming cost V 1 base and J 9 bases; bases outside gene matches: 5. CDR3 length: 14 residues. This CDR3 reads CASSLGDRVRELFF. The CDR3, as DNA: TGTGCCAGCAGCTTAGGGGACAGAGTCCGGGAGCTGTTTTTT.

The CDR3, as DNA: TGTGCCAGCTCACCTGGGGGGAAGGGGAACATTCAGTACTTC. It translates to CASSPGGKGNIQYF. V gene TRBV18 combines with J gene TRBJ2-4; D may be TRBD2 (6 bases). Per the germline V gene, CDR1 is KGHSH and CDR2 is LQKENI. Trimming pared 3 bases from V and 7 bases from J, leaving 13 bases between. There are 14 residues in the CDR3. Full variable domain (missing parts from reference TRBV18 and TRBJ2-4): NAGVMQNPRHLVRRRGQEARLRCSPMKGHSHVYWYRQLPEEGLKFMVYLQKENIIDESGMPKERFSAEFPKEGPSILRIQQVVRGDSAAYFCASSPGGKGNIQYFGAGTRLSVL.

A single count supports this clone. This chain uses TRBV7-2 with TRBJ2-1; 7 bases map to TRBD1. The length of the CDR3 is 16 residues. Germline lookup yields CDR1 SGHTA and CDR2 FQGNSA. J gave up 2 bases and V 1 base, and 5 bases lay outside the gene matches. CDR3 in amino acids: CASSLEGGRTYNEQFF. CDR3 coding DNA: TGTGCCAGCAGCTTAGAAGGGGGCCGAACCTACAATGAGCAGTTCTTC.

The genes are TRBV2 and TRBJ2-7; 11 nucleotides match TRBD1. V trimming: 5 bases; J trimming: 5 bases; junction bases outside the gene matches: 5. This CDR3 has 14 residues. Germline values: CDR1 SNHLY, CDR2 FYNNEI. This CDR3 is CASSRDRGMDEQYF. The CDR3 nucleotides read TGTGCCAGCAGTCGGGACAGGGGGATGGACGAGCAGTACTTC.

The chain has TRBV5-4 and TRBJ1-6; 8 nucleotides line up with TRBD1. The germline CDR1 and CDR2 sequences are SGHNT and YYREEE (reference sequence). V trimming: 3 bases; J trimming: 7 bases; junction bases outside the gene matches: 3. This CDR3 region has 14 residues. The CDR3 loop reads CASSSQGGNSPLHF. The CDR3 DNA is TGTGCCAGCAGCTCACAGGGGGGCAATTCACCCCTCCACTTT.

This clone was found a few times. This chain connects TRBV27 to TRBJ2-2, with D perhaps matching TRBD1 (5 bases). CDR3 length: 17 amino acids. The germline V gene has CDR1 MNHEY and CDR2 SMNVEV (reference sequence). Trimming removed 1 base from V and 4 bases from J, with 16 bases in between. CDR3 in DNA: TGTGCCAGCAGTTTATTAGGCCAGGGTAGGGGCACCGGGGAGCTGTTTTTT. Translated, it gives CASSLLGQGRGTGELFF.

The rearrangement joins TRBV5-4 to TRBJ1-3, with D possibly matching TRBD1 (6 bases). Trimming stripped 0 bases from V and 0 bases from J, with 7 bases between. Germline CDR1 is SGHNT and CDR2 is YYREEE (reference sequence). The length of the CDR3 is 15 residues. CDR3 loop: CASSLVQGSGNTIYF. CDR3 coding DNA: TGTGCCAGCAGCTTGGTACAGGGCTCTGGAAACACCATATATTTT.

CDR3 in amino acids: CASSEPGQLQETQYF. CDR3 sequence (DNA): TGTGCCAGCAGCGAACCGGGACAACTCCAAGAGACCCAGTACTTC. This chain links TRBV3-1 (or the pseudogene TRBV3-2) with TRBJ2-5; maybe TRBD1 (6 bases). Trimming shortened V by 5 bases and J by 1 base, and 14 bases separated the two germline ends. Germline lookup yields CDR1 LGHDT and CDR2 YNNKEL (reference sequence). CDR3 length: 15 residues.

This chain uses TRBV28 with TRBJ1-2; maybe TRBD1 (6 bases). CDR3 size: 14 residues. From germline, CDR1 is MDHEN and CDR2 SYDVKM. Trimming stripped 4 bases from V and 7 bases from J, with 16 bases between. CDR3 amino acids: CASSSEGDRSGYTF. CDR3 DNA: TGTGCCAGCAGTTCCGAGGGGGATCGATCTGGCTACACCTTC.

The chain recombines TRBV14 with TRBJ2-7, with TRBD1 matching 9 bases. V lost 4 bases, J lost 6 bases, and 4 bases stayed unmatched. The germline gives CDR1 SGHDN, CDR2 FVKESK. This CDR3 has 13 residues. The CDR3 DNA reads as TGTGCCAGCAGCCTAACAGGGGGCGGCGAGCAGTACTTC. Encoded protein: CASSLTGGGEQYF. Variable domain in full (rest from reference TRBV14 and TRBJ2-7): EAGVTQFPSHSVIEKGQTVTLRCDPISGHDNLYWYRRVMGKEIKFLLHFVKESKQDESGMPNNRFLAERTGGTYSTLKVQPAELEDSGVYFCASSLTGGGEQYFGPGTRLTVT.

This chain joins TRBV7-3 and TRBJ1-3, with D possibly matching TRBD1 (6 bases). CDR1 is SGHTA, CDR2 FQGTGA, per germline. Trimming removed 5 bases from V and 4 bases from J, with 12 bases in between. This CDR3 comprises 14 residues. Written as DNA, the CDR3 is TGTGCCAGCAGCGCGGGGGGCGGAGGAAACACCATATATTTT. Amino acid sequence: CASSAGGGGNTIYF.

The chain couples TRBV19 to TRBJ2-7; 8 bases line up with TRBD1. Germline V lookup: CDR1 LNHDA, CDR2 SQIVND (reference sequence). With 3 bases clipped from V and 0 bases from J, the junction kept 4 bases outside the gene matches. The CDR3 covers 15 residues. This chain's CDR3 is CASSMGQAPSYEQYF. The CDR3 nucleotides read TGTGCCAGTAGTATGGGACAGGCTCCCTCCTACGAGCAGTACTTC.